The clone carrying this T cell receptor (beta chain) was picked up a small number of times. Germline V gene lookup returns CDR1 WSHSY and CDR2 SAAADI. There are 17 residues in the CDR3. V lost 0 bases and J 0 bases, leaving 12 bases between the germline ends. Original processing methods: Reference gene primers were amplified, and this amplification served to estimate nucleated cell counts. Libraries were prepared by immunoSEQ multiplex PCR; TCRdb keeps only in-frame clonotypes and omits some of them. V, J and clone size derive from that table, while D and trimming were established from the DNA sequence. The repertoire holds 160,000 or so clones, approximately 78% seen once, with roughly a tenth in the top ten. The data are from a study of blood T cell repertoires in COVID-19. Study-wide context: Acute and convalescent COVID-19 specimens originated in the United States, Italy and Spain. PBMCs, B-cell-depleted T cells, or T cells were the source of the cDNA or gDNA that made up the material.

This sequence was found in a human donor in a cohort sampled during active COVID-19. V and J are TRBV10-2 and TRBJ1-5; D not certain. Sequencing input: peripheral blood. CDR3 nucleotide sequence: TGCGCCAGCAGTGAGTCTAGAGTGCATCGTAGCAATCAGCCCCAGCATTTT. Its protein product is CASSESRVHRSNQPQHF.